The 8 T cell receptor beta chains given below trace back to one sample, sequenced in a study of T-cell reconstitution after alpha-beta-depleted transplantation in children. Researchers prepared the TCRbeta library using unique molecular identifiers, the study reports. TCRdb re-called the PCR reads with MiXCR, one entry per CDR3 protein. The sample has about 460,000 distinct CDR3 sequences, 10% seen once. Sequencing was performed on PBMCs, taken before TCRalphabeta/CD19-depleted stem cell transplant. The receptors here all came from a child aged 2-15 years with inherited bone marrow failure, due to receive a stem cell transplant.

V gene TRBV24-1 combines with J gene TRBJ1-2; TRBD1 aligns across 7 bases. Germline lookup yields CDR1 KGHDR and CDR2 SFDVKD. Trimming cost V 3 bases and J 5 bases; bases outside gene matches: 14. The CDR3 sequence is 17 residues long. CDR3 coding DNA: TGTGCCACCAGTGATCACGACGCCCGGGACAGTTTATATGGCTACACCTTC. This translates into CATSDHDARDSLYGYTF.

This sequence joins TRBV5-5 and TRBJ2-5; 9 bases match TRBD2. Germline values: CDR1 SGHKS, CDR2 YYEKEE (reference sequence). J was trimmed by 1 base and V by 0 bases; bases with no gene match: 13. The CDR3 sequence is 19 residues long. Here the CDR3 DNA reads TGTGCCAGCAGCTTGGGGTTGTCGGGGACTAGCAGTCTCCAAGAGACCCAGTACTTC. Amino acids: CASSLGLSGTSSLQETQYF.

This clonotype has just a few counts. The chain uses TRBV5-4 and TRBJ1-3; a weak D match, TRBD1 (6 bases). Trimming took off 4 bases at V and 4 bases at J, with 12 bases between the two ends. The germline CDR1 and CDR2 sequences are SGHNT and YYREEE (reference sequence). The CDR3 is 14 amino acids. CDR3 loop: CASSSPGTGNTIYF. Written as DNA, the CDR3 is TGTGCCAGCAGCAGTCCCGGGACAGGAAACACCATATATTTT.

V usage is TRBV4-2 and J usage is TRBJ1-5; D remains ambiguous. This CDR3 spans 17 amino acids. V was trimmed by 0 bases and J by 6 bases, leaving 18 bases between them. Germline V gives CDR1 LGHNA, CDR2 YNFKEQ. The CDR3 DNA is TGTGCCAGCAGCCAAGACCCGTCGGTCGAGTCGGGTCAGCCCCAGCATTTT. It yields the protein CASSQDPSVESGQPQHF.

This clonotype was counted only a few times. The chain uses TRBV7-2 and TRBJ2-7; maybe TRBD2 (6 bases). The ends were cut back, 1 base at V and 2 bases at J, with 15 bases in the middle. This CDR3 has 16 residues. CDR1 is SGHTA and CDR2 is FQGNSA in the germline V gene. The chain's CDR3 is CASSLEPGLTTYEQYF. For the CDR3, the DNA is TGTGCCAGCAGCTTAGAACCGGGACTTACCACCTACGAGCAGTACTTC. Using reference TRBV7-2 and TRBJ2-7 for the parts outside the CDR3, the full variable domain is GAGVSQSPSNKVTEKGKDVELRCDPISGHTALYWYRQSLGQGLEFLIYFQGNSAPDKSGLPSDRFSAERTGGSVSTLTIQRTQQEDSAVYLCASSLEPGLTTYEQYFGPGTRLTVT.

The chain employs TRBV6-2 or TRBV6-3 and TRBJ2-7, with a weak D call TRBD1 (6 bases). Trimming cost V 2 bases and J 0 bases, with 11 bases left between them. In germline, CDR1 is MNHEY, CDR2 SVGEGT. This CDR3 contains 15 residues. The CDR3 DNA reads TGTGCCAGCAGTTACAACCGGGACACCTCCTACGAGCAGTACTTC. As protein: CASSYNRDTSYEQYF.

This chain uses TRBV7-2 with TRBJ1-1; 7 bases are shared with TRBD1. This CDR3 contains 13 residues. Germline V gene lookup returns CDR1 SGHTA and CDR2 FQGNSA. V lost 3 bases to trimming and J lost 8 bases; unmatched junction nucleotides: 6. As DNA, the CDR3 is TGTGCCAGCAGCTTCCAACAGGACAGGGAAGCTTTCTTT. Its protein is CASSFQQDREAFF.

This clonotype was seen many times. The rearrangement links TRBV14 to TRBJ1-1; D is ambiguous. The germline CDR1 and CDR2 sequences are SGHDN and FVKESK. V was trimmed by 1 base and J by 2 bases, leaving 8 bases between them. There are 14 residues in the CDR3. This CDR3 is CASSQARTNTEAFF. The CDR3, as DNA: TGTGCCAGCAGCCAAGCACGCACAAACACTGAAGCTTTCTTT.